The 22 T cell receptor beta chains reported below all come from one sample, sequenced in a study of T-cell reconstitution after alpha-beta-depleted transplantation in children. Preparation of the TCRbeta library involved a method that used unique molecular identifiers. A single record per CDR3 protein comes from TCRdb applying MiXCR to the PCR reads. This table has some 350,000 distinct CDR3 sequences, 15% to 20% appearing once. Sample: PBMCs, mostly from graft donor cells, taken 360 days after TCRalphabeta/CD19-depleted stem cell transplant. The receptors originated from a male patient between 2 and 10 years old who had a stem cell transplant for acute lymphoblastic leukemia, so the T cells may come from the graft donor.

CDR3 region: CASSLGGGRKFF. The CDR3 DNA sequence: TGTGCCAGCAGTTTAGGCGGCGGGAGAAAGTTCTTC. V gene TRBV12-3 or TRBV12-4 combines with J gene TRBJ2-1; 7 bases line up with TRBD2. The CDR3 is 12 amino acids. The ends lost 1 base at V and 14 bases at J; junction bases unmatched: 5.

The J gene is TRBJ2-5, the V gene TRBV9; D possibly corresponds to TRBD2 (6 bases). Trimming took 7 bases from V and 5 from J, leaving 15 bases between them. The CDR3 extends over 13 amino acids. Germline V gene data show CDR1 as SGDLS and CDR2 as YYNGEE. Here the CDR3 reads CASAKGGYETQYF. The CDR3 region has the DNA TGTGCCAGCGCAAAAGGAGGGTATGAGACCCAGTACTTC.

The sample holds a few counts of this clonotype. The V and J genes are TRBV6-5 and TRBJ2-3; possible D gene TRBD2, 5 bases. V was cut by 2 bases and J by 10 bases, with 7 bases left in between. CDR3 length: 11 residues. Germline V CDR1 and CDR2: MNHEY, SVGAGI. CDR3 amino acids: CASSYRGAQYF. In DNA form, the CDR3 reads TGTGCCAGCAGTTACCGGGGTGCGCAGTATTTT.

This clonotype was picked up a small number of times. The chain is built from TRBV10-3 and TRBJ2-1; D may be TRBD2 (6 bases). The CDR3 covers 14 residues. Trimming removed 4 bases at V and 0 bases at J, with 7 bases between. The germline V gene encodes CDR1 ENHRY and CDR2 SYGVKD. CDR3 in DNA: TGTGCCATCAGTGTGGGGGGCTCCTACAATGAGCAGTTCTTC. Protein: CAISVGGSYNEQFF.

The V call is TRBV7-9, the J call TRBJ2-1; 8 positions match TRBD2. V dropped 8 bases and J dropped 7; count of bases not matched to a gene: 4. The CDR3 loop spans 12 amino acids. Germline V CDR1 and CDR2: SEHNR, FQNEAQ (reference sequence). The DNA for the CDR3 is TGTGCCAGCGGCCCGGGAGGGAATGAGCAGTTCTTC. As protein: CASGPGGNEQFF.

The table lists this clonotype with many counts. The chain is built from TRBV20-1 and TRBJ2-1; D unresolved. This CDR3 is 16 amino acids long. Trimming stripped 0 bases from V and 6 bases from J, with 18 bases between. CDR1 and CDR2 (germline): DFQATT, SNEGSKA (reference sequence). CDR3 bases: TGCAGTGCTAGAGACGACATAGGCGGCCCCTTCAATGAGCAGTTCTTC. As protein: CSARDDIGGPFNEQFF.

This clonotype has ten or more counts. The chain joins TRBV12-3 or TRBV12-4 to TRBJ2-2; 8 positions match TRBD1. Unmatched junction bases numbered 4, after V lost 3 bases and J lost 4 bases. The CDR3 has 15 amino acids. The CDR3 coding sequence is TGTGCCAGCAGTTTCAGGGGGCCGGGCACCGGGGAGCTGTTTTTT. Translating gives CASSFRGPGTGELFF.

This clonotype has a handful of counts. The chain carries TRBV4-1 and TRBJ2-1, with D possibly TRBD1 on 6 matching bases. The CDR3 sequence is 16 residues long. V was cut by 0 bases and J by 4 bases, with 13 bases left in between. Germline loops: CDR1 MGHRA, CDR2 YSYEKL. The CDR3 bases are TGCGCCAGCAGCCAAGATATTTGGGACACTTACAATGAGCAGTTCTTC. It is translated as CASSQDIWDTYNEQFF.

This clonotype was counted a few times. The V gene is TRBV12-3 or TRBV12-4, the J gene TRBJ2-1, with 10 bases identical to TRBD1. J gave up 2 bases and V 7 bases, and 8 bases lay outside the gene matches. This CDR3 is 16 amino acids long. This CDR3 is CASTRSGQGPYNEQFF. The DNA for the CDR3 is TGTGCCAGCACCCGTTCGGGACAGGGGCCCTACAATGAGCAGTTCTTC.

This chain connects TRBV19 to TRBJ2-7; possible D gene TRBD1, 6 bases. Germline CDR1 LNHDA, CDR2 SQIVND (reference sequence). V lost 1 base and J lost 5, with 12 bases in between. The CDR3 is made up of 14 amino acids. Written as DNA, the CDR3 is TGTGCCAGTAGTATAGCGGGCCAGGGGAACGAGCAGTACTTC. The encoded protein is CASSIAGQGNEQYF.

This clonotype was seen repeatedly, ten times or more. The rearrangement joins TRBV27 to TRBJ2-3, with D tentatively TRBD1 (6 bases). The CDR3 loop spans 13 amino acids. Germline CDR1 and CDR2: MNHEY and SMNVEV (reference sequence). V was clipped by 3 bases and J by 4 bases, with 8 bases between them. The chain's CDR3 is CASSFWGPDTQYF. CDR3 DNA sequence: TGTGCCAGCAGTTTTTGGGGGCCAGATACGCAGTATTTT.

The genes are TRBV6-2 or TRBV6-3 and TRBJ2-1, with TRBD1 matching over 7 bases. This CDR3 comprises 15 residues. V shed 6 bases and J 10 bases; nucleotides not matched to a gene: 15. Germline V gives CDR1 MNHEY, CDR2 SVGEGT. In DNA, the CDR3 is TGTGCCAGCAGGAACAGGGGCAACAAGGGCGGGGAGCAGTTCTTC. Protein product: CASRNRGNKGGEQFF.

This clonotype was seen a single time. The DNA is omitted, as the CDR3 cannot be located on it reliably, and the CDR3 follows TCRdb's listing. The chain links TRBV27 to TRBJ1-1; TRBD1, the table's D call, was not compared with the DNA. The CDR3 has 14 amino acids, counting both end residues. Germline V gene sequence: CDR1 MNHEY, CDR2 SMNVEV (reference sequence). The CDR3 spells CASSFGAGNTEPFF.

The chain recombines TRBV12-3 or TRBV12-4 with TRBJ2-3, with 7 positions matching TRBD2. The V and J ends lost 3 bases and 6 bases, in that order; junction bases with no gene match: 9. There are 15 residues in the CDR3. The CDR3 DNA is TGTGCCAGCAGTTTGGCGGGAGAGGTAGGGGATACGCAGTATTTT. Protein: CASSLAGEVGDTQYF.

This chain connects TRBV4-1 to TRBJ1-6; the D gene is possibly TRBD1 (5 bases). Germline V gene lookup returns CDR1 MGHRA and CDR2 YSYEKL. V lost 0 bases and J 10 bases, leaving 16 bases between the germline ends. The CDR3 loop spans 16 amino acids. CDR3 loop: CASSQDVVGARSPLHF. CDR3 sequence (DNA): TGCGCCAGCAGCCAAGACGTGGTCGGGGCTCGCTCACCCCTCCACTTT.

A few counts support this clonotype. The chain has TRBV5-1 and TRBJ2-1; 8 nucleotides align to TRBD1. V gave up 4 bases and J gave up 5 bases; unmatched junction bases: 11. Germline V lookup: CDR1 SGHRS, CDR2 YFSETQ. This CDR3 region has 16 residues. The CDR3 sequence: CASSLTGQVGHNEQFF. CDR3 bases: TGCGCCAGCAGCCTAACGGGACAGGTAGGGCACAATGAGCAGTTCTTC.

In this sample, this clonotype turned up a few times. The conserved final phenylalanine or tryptophan is absent from the CDR3, which likely points to a read error. The gene calls are TRBV12-3 or TRBV12-4 and TRBJ1-2; D not certain. Trimming removed 5 bases at V and 4 bases at J, with 11 bases between. This CDR3 region has 13 residues. CDR3 bases: TGTGCCAGCAGTCCCTATGGGCCCTATGGCTACACCCTC. Translating it yields CASSPYGPYGYTL.

This clonotype appeared a few times. This chain connects TRBV12-3 or TRBV12-4 to TRBJ2-5; weak D call: TRBD2 (6 bases). Trimming took 3 bases from V and 4 from J, leaving 15 bases between them. CDR3 length: 15 residues. The CDR3 nucleotides read TGTGCCAGCAGTTTCGGCGGGGCTAACGGAGAGACCCAGTACTTC. Translated, it gives CASSFGGANGETQYF.

This sequence joins TRBV11-3 and TRBJ2-7; 8 nucleotides line up with TRBD2. CDR3 size: 15 residues. V lost 2 bases, J lost 0 bases, and 3 bases stayed unmatched. Germline loops: CDR1 SGHNT, CDR2 YENEEA. Here the CDR3 DNA reads TGTGCCAGCAGCTTAAGCGGGAGTGGCTCCTACGAGCAGTACTTC. Translating gives CASSLSGSGSYEQYF.

This clonotype was seen a handful of times. CDR3 sequence: CASSEQPYSNQPQHF. CDR3 nucleotide sequence: TGTGCCAGCAGTGAACAGCCATATAGCAATCAGCCCCAGCATTTT. The chain carries TRBV6-1 and TRBJ1-5; D gene ambiguous. The CDR3 covers 15 residues. Trimming pared 2 bases from V and 0 bases from J, leaving 8 bases between. The V gene's germline CDR1 is MNHNS and CDR2 SASEGT.

This chain connects TRBV12-3 or TRBV12-4 to TRBJ2-7; TRBD2 aligns across 10 bases. The CDR3 sequence is 19 residues long. J was trimmed by 0 bases and V by 5 bases; bases with no gene match: 16. In DNA, the CDR3 is TGTGCCAGCAGTCCCGGGGGAGGACTAGCGGCCTACAGCTCCTACGAGCAGTACTTC. Its protein is CASSPGGGLAAYSSYEQYF.

This clonotype was picked up many times. The V call is TRBV5-1, the J call TRBJ2-1; TRBD2 matches 7 bases. CDR1 and CDR2 (germline): SGHRS, YFSETQ. The CDR3 sequence is 14 residues long. V trimming: 6 bases; J trimming: 7 bases; junction bases outside the gene matches: 10. CDR3: CASMRERIENEQFF. The CDR3 DNA reads as TGCGCCAGCATGCGGGAGAGGATTGAGAATGAGCAGTTCTTC.